This T cell receptor (delta chain) emerged from a study of Vδ1+ human thymocytes. The study, taken as a whole, reports: Unexpected Vdelta2 sequences could cause misinterpretation of bulk repertoire data. Thymic delta-chain repertoires held about 20% Vdelta2 sequences and few Vdelta3, despite high sort purity. In the thymus, TRG and TRD repertoires looked highly polyclonal with Gaussian CDR3 lengths. Donors shared many TRG clonotypes but few TRD clonotypes.

Sequences come from RNA converted to cDNA by reverse transcription. Multiplex PCR used pooled V-gene forward primers and a constant-region reverse primer to amplify CDR3s. TCRdb re-analyzed the multiplex PCR reads via CATT. Counted here are about 54,000 delta-chain clones, roughly 15% occurring once; the ten biggest clones make up 0.5%. CDR1 is TSWWSYY, CDR2 QGS, per germline. The V and J ends lost 4 bases and 10 bases, in that order; junction bases with no gene match: 27. This CDR3 has 21 residues. Points on this clone: As yet, its antigen is unknown.

Alphabeta T cells were depleted, then CD3+ Vdelta1+ Vdelta2- thymocytes were FACS-sorted. The specimen sequenced was Vdelta1+ gamma-delta thymocytes from the thymus. Subset given: FACS-sorted CD3+ TCRalphabeta- TCRVdelta1+ TCRVdelta2- thymocytes. This receptor was obtained from a boy under two years old who had congenital heart surgery. The chain combines TRDV1 with TRDJ1; 13 nucleotides agree with TRDD3. For the CDR3, the DNA is TGTGCTCTTGGGGCCCCGGCGTCCTCCTACGGAATACTGGGGGATACGCGCAGACTCATCTTT. Translating gives CALGAPASSYGILGDTRRLIF.